This T cell receptor beta chain appears in the sequencing data of a study of radiotherapy plus CTLA-4 blockade in lung cancer. This clone was found once. CDR3 length: 14 amino acids. V dropped 1 base and J dropped 0 bases, with 6 bases sitting between them. Germline V gene lookup returns CDR1 LGHNA and CDR2 YNFKEQ. Method: immunoSEQ multiplex PCR; TCRdb's copy keeps in-frame clones and lacks some. The sample has some 45,000 clones, 70% to 80% seen once. This receptor was identified in a human donor with non-small cell lung cancer who had stable disease on radiotherapy plus ipilimumab. The rearrangement joins TRBV4-2 to TRBJ1-2; D not certain. Source: peripheral blood, taken from a patient treated with radiotherapy plus ipilimumab. Here the CDR3 reads CASSQGKANYGYTF. In DNA form, the CDR3 reads TGTGCCAGCAGCCAAGGAAAAGCTAACTATGGCTACACCTTC.